Reported below is one TCR beta chain. This sample was included in a study of blood T cell repertoires in COVID-19. Study as a whole: Sites in the United States, Italy and Spain provided acute and convalescent COVID-19 samples. In each case, the material was cDNA or gDNA derived from T cells, B-cell-depleted T cells, or PBMCs.

With 4 bases removed from V and 6 bases from J, the gap between germline ends came to 19 bases. There are 16 residues in the CDR3. Germline lookup yields CDR1 SGDLS and CDR2 YYNGEE. Per the original methods: Reference gene primers were amplified, and this amplification served to estimate nucleated cell counts. TCRdb keeps only in-frame clones here, not all; method: immunoSEQ multiplex PCR. The V and J calls and clone size come from that table; D and trimming were worked out from the DNA. The sample has about 140,000 clones; more than 80% are singletons. The sequenced sample consisted of peripheral blood. The gene calls are TRBV9 and TRBJ2-2; a weak D match, TRBD2 (6 bases). This clonotype originated in a woman at least 80 years old in a cohort sampled during active or convalescent COVID-19. The CDR3 reads CASSPKPGLASGELFF. CDR3 in DNA: TGTGCCAGCAGCCCTAAACCGGGACTTGCCTCCGGGGAGCTGTTTTTT.